The T cell receptor (beta chain) under discussion was sequenced for a study of T cells after yellow fever vaccination. The wider study: Each low-cell-number fraction was prepared by means of SMART-Seq v4 Ultra Low Input.

TCRdb processed the 5' RACE reads anew with MiXCR; each CDR3 protein has one entry. The table lists some 560,000 distinct CDR3 sequences, less than 20% of them singletons. Deletions cut 1 base from V and 0 bases from J, with 7 bases between. CDR1 and CDR2 from the germline V gene are KGHSH and LQKENI. The CDR3 covers 15 residues. This TCR came from a man between 18 and 29 years old who received the YFV17D yellow fever vaccine. The material sequenced was PBMCs, taken less than 6 days after the first yellow fever vaccination. J is TRBJ1-5 and V is TRBV18; D not certain. The CDR3 sequence: CASSPRRDSNQPQHF. The DNA for the CDR3 is TGTGCCAGCTCACCACGCAGAGATAGCAATCAGCCCCAGCATTTT. Supplemented by reference TRBV18 and TRBJ1-5, the full variable domain reads NAGVMQNPRHLVRRRGQEARLRCSPMKGHSHVYWYRQLPEEGLKFMVYLQKENIIDESGMPKERFSAEFPKEGPSILRIQQVVRGDSAAYFCASSPRRDSNQPQHFGDGTRLSIL.